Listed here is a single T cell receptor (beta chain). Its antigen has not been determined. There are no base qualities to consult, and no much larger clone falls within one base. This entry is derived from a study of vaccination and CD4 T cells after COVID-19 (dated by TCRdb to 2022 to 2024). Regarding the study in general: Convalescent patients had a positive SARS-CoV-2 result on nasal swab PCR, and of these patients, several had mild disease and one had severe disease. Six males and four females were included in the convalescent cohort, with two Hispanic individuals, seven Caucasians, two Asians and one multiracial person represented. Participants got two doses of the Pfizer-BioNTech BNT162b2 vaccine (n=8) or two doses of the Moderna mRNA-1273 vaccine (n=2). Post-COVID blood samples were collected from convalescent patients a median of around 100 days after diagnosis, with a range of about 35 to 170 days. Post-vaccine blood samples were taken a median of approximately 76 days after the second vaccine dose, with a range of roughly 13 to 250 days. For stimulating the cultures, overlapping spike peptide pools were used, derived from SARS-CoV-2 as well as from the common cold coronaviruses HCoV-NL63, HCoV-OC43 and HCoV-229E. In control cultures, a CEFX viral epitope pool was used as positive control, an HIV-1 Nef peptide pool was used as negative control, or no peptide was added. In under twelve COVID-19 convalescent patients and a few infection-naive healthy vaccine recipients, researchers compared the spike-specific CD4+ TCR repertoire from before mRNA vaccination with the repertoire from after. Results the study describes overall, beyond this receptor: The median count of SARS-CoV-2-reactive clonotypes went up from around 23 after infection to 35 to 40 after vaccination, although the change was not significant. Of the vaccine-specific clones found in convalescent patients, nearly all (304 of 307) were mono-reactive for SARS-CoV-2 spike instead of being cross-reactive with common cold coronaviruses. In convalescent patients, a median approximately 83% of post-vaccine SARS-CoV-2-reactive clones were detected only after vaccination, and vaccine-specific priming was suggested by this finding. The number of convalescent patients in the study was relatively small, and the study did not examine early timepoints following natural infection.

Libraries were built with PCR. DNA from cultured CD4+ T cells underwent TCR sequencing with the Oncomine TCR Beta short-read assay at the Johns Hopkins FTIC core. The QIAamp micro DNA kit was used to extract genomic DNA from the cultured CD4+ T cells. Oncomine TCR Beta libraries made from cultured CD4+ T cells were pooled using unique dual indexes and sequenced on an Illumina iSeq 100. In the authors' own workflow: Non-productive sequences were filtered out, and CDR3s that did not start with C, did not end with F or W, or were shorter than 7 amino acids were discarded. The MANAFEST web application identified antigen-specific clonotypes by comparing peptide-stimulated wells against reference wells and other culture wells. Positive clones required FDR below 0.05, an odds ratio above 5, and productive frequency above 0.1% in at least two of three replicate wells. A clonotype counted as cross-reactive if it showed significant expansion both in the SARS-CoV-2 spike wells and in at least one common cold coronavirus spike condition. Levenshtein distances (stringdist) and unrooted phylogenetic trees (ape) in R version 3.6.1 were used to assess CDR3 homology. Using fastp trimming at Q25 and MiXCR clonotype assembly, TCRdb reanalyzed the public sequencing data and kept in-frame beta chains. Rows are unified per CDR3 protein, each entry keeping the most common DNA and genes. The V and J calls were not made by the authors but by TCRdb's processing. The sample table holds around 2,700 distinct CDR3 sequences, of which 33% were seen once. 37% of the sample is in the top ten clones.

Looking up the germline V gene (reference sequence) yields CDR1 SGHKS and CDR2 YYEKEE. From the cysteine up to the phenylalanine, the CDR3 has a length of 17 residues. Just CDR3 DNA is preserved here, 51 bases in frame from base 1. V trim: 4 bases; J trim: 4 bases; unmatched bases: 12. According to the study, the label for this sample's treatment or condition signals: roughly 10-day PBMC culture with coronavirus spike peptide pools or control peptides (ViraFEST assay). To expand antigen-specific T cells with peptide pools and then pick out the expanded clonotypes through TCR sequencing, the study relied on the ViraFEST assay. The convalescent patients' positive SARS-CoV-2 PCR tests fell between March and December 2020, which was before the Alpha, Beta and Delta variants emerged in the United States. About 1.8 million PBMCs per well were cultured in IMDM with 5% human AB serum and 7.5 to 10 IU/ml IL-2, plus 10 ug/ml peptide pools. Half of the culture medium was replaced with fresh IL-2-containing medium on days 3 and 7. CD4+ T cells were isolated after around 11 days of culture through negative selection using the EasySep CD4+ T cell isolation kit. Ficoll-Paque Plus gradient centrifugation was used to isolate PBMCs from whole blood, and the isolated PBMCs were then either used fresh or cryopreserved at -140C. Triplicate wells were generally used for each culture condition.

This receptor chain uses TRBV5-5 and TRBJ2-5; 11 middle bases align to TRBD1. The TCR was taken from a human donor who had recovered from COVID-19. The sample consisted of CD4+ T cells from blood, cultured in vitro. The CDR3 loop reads CASSPDRGRMGSETQYF. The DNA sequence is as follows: TGTGCCAGCAGCCCGGACAGGGGGCGTATGGGGTCAGAGACCCAGTACTTC.